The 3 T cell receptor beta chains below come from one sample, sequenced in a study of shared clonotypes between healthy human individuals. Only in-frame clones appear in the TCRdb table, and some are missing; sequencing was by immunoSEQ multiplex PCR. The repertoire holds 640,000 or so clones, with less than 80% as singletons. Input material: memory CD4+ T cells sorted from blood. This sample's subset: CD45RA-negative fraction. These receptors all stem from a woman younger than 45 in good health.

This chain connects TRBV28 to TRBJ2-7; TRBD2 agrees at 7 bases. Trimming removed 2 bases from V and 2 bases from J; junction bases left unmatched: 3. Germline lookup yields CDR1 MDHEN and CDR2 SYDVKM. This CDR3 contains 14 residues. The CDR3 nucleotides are TGTGCCAGCAGTTTAGCGGGGGTTACCTACGAGCAGTACTTC. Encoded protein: CASSLAGVTYEQYF.

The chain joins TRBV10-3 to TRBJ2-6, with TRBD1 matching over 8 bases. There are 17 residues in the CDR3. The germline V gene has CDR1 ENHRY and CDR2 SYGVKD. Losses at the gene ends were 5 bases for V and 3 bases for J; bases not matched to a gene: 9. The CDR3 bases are TGTGCCATCAGTCAGGTACAGGGGGGCGGTGGGGCCAACGTCCTGACTTTC. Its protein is CAISQVQGGGGANVLTF.

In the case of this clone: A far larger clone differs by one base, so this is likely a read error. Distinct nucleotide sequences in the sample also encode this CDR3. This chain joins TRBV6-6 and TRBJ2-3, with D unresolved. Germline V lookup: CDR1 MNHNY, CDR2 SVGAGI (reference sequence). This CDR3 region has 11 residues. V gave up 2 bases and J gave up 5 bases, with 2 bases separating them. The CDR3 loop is CASSYRDTQYF. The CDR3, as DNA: TGTGCCAGCAGTTACCGAGATACGCAGTATTTT.